Shown below are 6 T cell receptor beta chains from a single sample sequenced in a study of early T cells in non-severe SARS-CoV-2 infection. TCRdb fed the 5' RACE reads into MiXCR, producing one record per CDR3 protein. The sample carries 80,000 or so distinct CDR3 sequences, about 12% recorded once. Sequenced: whole blood. These receptors were taken from an adult who was a healthcare worker with PCR-confirmed SARS-CoV-2 infection or an uninfected control (not recorded which).

This chain connects TRBV20-1 to TRBJ2-7; 8 nucleotides line up with TRBD2. Looked up from germline, CDR1 is DFQATT and CDR2 is SNEGSKA (reference sequence). After removal of 0 bases from V and 9 bases from J, the junction contained 7 bases not matched to a gene. The CDR3 extends over 13 amino acids. The CDR3 loop reads CSARDTSGILQYF. The CDR3 DNA is TGCAGTGCTAGAGATACTAGCGGAATCCTGCAGTACTTC.

In this sample, this clonotype is medium-sized. The rearrangement links TRBV5-1 to TRBJ2-3; TRBD1 might be the D (5 bases). V lost 4 bases to trimming and J lost 2 bases, with 23 bases between them. This CDR3 region has 18 residues. Looked up from germline, CDR1 is SGHRS and CDR2 is YFSETQ. The CDR3 DNA reads TGCGCCAGCAGCCCCGGCGGTCCAGGGAAAGGGTTCACAGATACGCAGTATTTT. It translates to CASSPGGPGKGFTDTQYF. The whole variable domain, remainder taken from reference TRBV5-1 and TRBJ2-3, is KAGVTQTPRYLIKTRGQQVTLSCSPISGHRSVSWYQQTPGQGLQFLFEYFSETQRNKGNFPGRFSGRQFSNSRSEMNVSTLELGDSALYLCASSPGGPGKGFTDTQYFGPGTRLTVL.

The V and J genes are TRBV24-1 and TRBJ2-1, with D possibly called TRBD1 or TRBD2 (5 bases each). This CDR3 is built from 13 residues. Between the trimmed V and J ends, which lost 7 bases and 9 bases, there was a span of 15 bases. Germline loops: CDR1 KGHDR, CDR2 SFDVKD. The CDR3 sequence: CATRPPAGSEQFF. CDR3 nucleotide sequence: TGTGCCACCAGACCTCCGGCAGGGAGTGAGCAGTTCTTC.

The J gene is TRBJ2-2, the V gene TRBV5-1; D not certain. Germline CDR1 reads SGHRS; CDR2 reads YFSETQ. This CDR3 contains 16 residues. The V gene lost 4 bases and the J gene lost 4 bases, with 17 bases spanning the gap. The DNA of the CDR3 is TGCGCCAGCAGCCTGGGAAGTCCTGTTGCCACCGGGGAGCTGTTTTTT. Its protein product is CASSLGSPVATGELFF.

V usage is TRBV20-1 and J usage is TRBJ1-6; 8 positions agree with TRBD1. Trimming took 3 bases from V and 6 from J; bases not matched to a gene: 4. Germline V gene lookup returns CDR1 DFQATT and CDR2 SNEGSKA (reference sequence). CDR3 size: 14 residues. Here the CDR3 DNA reads TGCAGTGCTAGCAAACAGGGGGGTAATTCACCCCTCCACTTT. This sequence encodes CSASKQGGNSPLHF.

This clonotype turned up a few times. CDR3 loop: CAWSGQNEKLFF. The CDR3 coding sequence is TGTGCCTGGAGTGGGCAGAATGAAAAACTGTTTTTT. The V call is TRBV30, the J call TRBJ1-4, with D uncertain. CDR3 length: 12 residues. V dropped 1 base and J dropped 5 bases, with 5 bases sitting between them. Germline V gene data show CDR1 as GTSNPN and CDR2 as SVGIG (reference sequence).